This T cell receptor (beta chain) was documented in a study of blood T cell repertoires in COVID-19 (dated by TCRdb to 2020 to 2022). As for the study more broadly: The collaborator samples originated in the United States, Italy and Spain and spanned the acute and convalescent phases of COVID-19. Samples were obtained from the ongoing ImmuneRACE study (first 160 participants) and from over 1,000 subjects provided by 6 global collaborators. The dataset comprised deeply sampled blood TCRbeta repertoires from subjects exposed to, actively infected with, or recovered from COVID-19. The repertoires were made available in a free public database intended to serve as a resource for research on the immune response to SARS-CoV-2. Sample metadata almost always included a de-identified subject ID, COVID-19 status, age in years and sex. The material from the prospective study consisted of cDNA or gDNA derived from T cells, B-cell-depleted T cells, or PBMCs. Where available, HLA class I and class II types were taken from metadata supplied by the sample provider and were not determined by assay-based typing.

TCRbeta CDR3 regions were amplified from genomic DNA by means of the immunoSEQ Assay, a bias-controlled multiplex PCR. The source study handled its data this way. The number of nucleated cells in each sample was estimated by amplification of reference gene primers within the assay. To quantify the absolute abundance of each unique TCRbeta CDR3 rearrangement, sequence reads were collapsed and filtered. For each sample, productive Simpson clonality was calculated as the square root of Simpson's diversity index across productive rearrangements. TCRdb stores this immuneACCESS table with in-frame sequences only. Part of the clones is absent; in the studies checked, under half of the shortfall reflects unresolved V genes, and no reason is known for the rest. V and J calls and clone size follow that table, whereas D and trimming were derived from the DNA. The sample data list 40,000 to 55,000 clones, and approximately 82% of these were observed just once. Of the sample, roughly 6% is held by the ten largest clones.

A word on this clone: Its antigen target is currently unknown. Mismatch with germline at one junction end may stem from a read error.

From the germline V gene, CDR1 is MDHEN and CDR2 is SYDVKM. Taken from cysteine to phenylalanine, the CDR3 has 11 residues. The DNA shown is the 33-base CDR3, in frame from base 1. Overall results and qualifications from the work: The quantity of clinical and demographic metadata differed by source and by participant and was supplied without curation.

In the prospective study, participants were about 18 to 89 years old, resided in 20 to 30 geographic areas of the United States, and were enrolled through a virtual design. In the prospective study, cohorts were assigned on the basis of participant-reported clinical history obtained from a screening survey and a study questionnaire. In the prospective study, whole blood, serum and a nasopharyngeal or oropharyngeal swab were collected from each participant by mobile phlebotomists. Additional blood draws and questionnaires over a 2-month period could optionally be provided by prospective study participants. Blood samples from the prospective study were shipped frozen or at room temperature prior to DNA extraction.

Recombination linked TRBV28 to TRBJ2-1; the central 11 bases match TRBD2. This receptor was obtained from a woman aged 50 to 65 with acute COVID-19. Sample: PBMCs or T cells enriched from blood (not recorded which). The sequence in DNA is TGCTTAGCGGGGGGGTGGAATGAGCAGTTCTTC. This codes for CLAGGWNEQFF.